These 7 T cell receptor beta chains were all obtained from the same sample, sequenced in a study of B cell selection in AIRE deficiency. The table came from immunoSEQ multiplex PCR; TCRdb's copy has only in-frame clones and leaves some out. The sample gives about 26,000 clones, about 90% of which show up once; 1.1% is in the top ten. Regulatory T cells were sorted as CD4+CD25hiCD127low/negative cells. The source material was CD4+CD25+ Tregs sorted from PBMCs. The receptor set was obtained from a human donor in good health.

The chain uses TRBV19 and TRBJ1-4, with D possibly TRBD1 on 5 matching bases. The CDR3 consists of 14 residues. V gave up 1 base and J gave up 5 bases, with 8 bases separating them. Germline CDR1 reads LNHDA; CDR2 reads SQIVND (reference sequence). Here the CDR3 DNA reads TGTGCCAGTAGTATAGGCAGGGCGAATGAAAAACTGTTTTTT. It codes for CASSIGRANEKLFF.

The rearrangement joins TRBV7-8 to TRBJ2-5; D is ambiguous. The CDR3 totals 18 residues. The V and J ends lost 1 base and 2 bases respectively, with 20 bases between them. CDR1 is SGHVS and CDR2 is FQNEAQ in the germline V gene. The chain's CDR3 is CASSLESPTWQDQETQYF. Here the CDR3 DNA reads TGTGCCAGCAGCTTAGAGTCCCCTACCTGGCAGGATCAAGAGACCCAGTACTTC.

This sequence joins TRBV6-5 and TRBJ2-7; tentatively, D is TRBD2 (6 bases). The germline V gene encodes CDR1 MNHEY and CDR2 SVGAGI. The CDR3 covers 15 residues. The germline V and J ends were trimmed by 5 bases and 5 bases, with 19 bases remaining between them. The CDR3 nucleotides read TGTGCCAGCAGTCCCACACTAGCTCCCTGGGACGAGCAGTACTTC. This sequence encodes CASSPTLAPWDEQYF.

The V call is TRBV4-1, the J call TRBJ1-2; 9 nucleotides match TRBD1. The CDR3 spans 19 residues. Germline V gives CDR1 MGHRA, CDR2 YSYEKL. Germline trimming cut 0 bases from V and 8 bases from J; bases unmatched to any gene: 19. CDR3 protein: CASSQDQGTGWIGEKGYTF. Here the CDR3 DNA reads TGCGCCAGCAGCCAAGATCAAGGGACAGGGTGGATCGGAGAAAAGGGCTACACCTTC.

The gene calls are TRBV5-1 and TRBJ2-6, with D perhaps TRBD1 (5 bases). The CDR3 totals 16 residues. Germline lookup yields CDR1 SGHRS and CDR2 YFSETQ. Trimming took off 0 bases at V and 8 bases at J, with 15 bases between the two ends. CDR3 loop: CASSLVIRSGSNVLTF. In DNA, the CDR3 is TGCGCCAGCAGCTTGGTTATAAGGTCAGGGTCCAACGTCCTGACTTTC.

This chain uses TRBV11-3 with TRBJ2-5, with 10 positions matching TRBD1. Germline loops: CDR1 SGHNT, CDR2 YENEEA. Losses at the gene ends were 5 bases for V and 5 bases for J; bases not matched to a gene: 11. The CDR3 is 16 amino acids. CDR3 amino acids: CASSESRDRGRETQYF. The CDR3 region has the DNA TGTGCCAGCAGCGAGAGCCGGGACAGGGGACGCGAGACCCAGTACTTC.

The J gene is TRBJ2-7, the V gene TRBV5-1, with D possibly matching TRBD1 (6 bases). The V gene lost 0 bases and the J gene lost 3 bases, with 10 bases spanning the gap. The CDR3 length is 14 residues. Germline CDR1 reads SGHRS; CDR2 reads YFSETQ. DNA for the CDR3: TGCGCCAGCAGCTTGGACGGCAGGGGCTACGAGCAGTACTTC. This gives the protein CASSLDGRGYEQYF. The full variable domain, its missing parts supplied by reference TRBV5-1 and TRBJ2-7, is KAGVTQTPRYLIKTRGQQVTLSCSPISGHRSVSWYQQTPGQGLQFLFEYFSETQRNKGNFPGRFSGRQFSNSRSEMNVSTLELGDSALYLCASSLDGRGYEQYFGPGTRLTVT.